This TCR beta chain was found in a study of Graves' ophthalmopathy and Graves' hyperthyroidism. General study results and limits: Clonotypes were expanded in thyroid at above 0.001 frequency, and most also appeared in blood. For predicting ophthalmopathy progression, the model had about 64% sensitivity and 72.22% specificity. Between ophthalmopathy and stable hyperthyroidism, a 13-signature model drew a separation with roughly 85% sensitivity and around 80% specificity.

From RNA, the CDR3 regions of TCR beta chains were amplified and sequenced. The first-round RT-PCR employed HTBI primers together with the Qiagen OneStep RT-PCR kit. A multiplex PCR was then performed as the second round. TCRdb processed the multiplex PCR reads anew with MiXCR; each CDR3 protein has one entry. The sample records 300,000 to 400,000 distinct CDR3 sequences, about 15% being singletons. Trimming stripped 6 bases from V and 5 bases from J, with 14 bases between. The length of the CDR3 is 13 residues. This clonotype has ten or more counts. Its antigen remains unknown. The sample consisted of peripheral blood. The source of this sequence is an adult woman with stable Graves' hyperthyroidism. The chain carries TRBV12-3 or TRBV12-4 and TRBJ2-7; no clear D gene. The chain's CDR3 is CASSRQLQHEQYF. CDR3 nucleotides: TGTGCCAGCAGCCGCCAGCTCCAGCACGAGCAGTACTTC.